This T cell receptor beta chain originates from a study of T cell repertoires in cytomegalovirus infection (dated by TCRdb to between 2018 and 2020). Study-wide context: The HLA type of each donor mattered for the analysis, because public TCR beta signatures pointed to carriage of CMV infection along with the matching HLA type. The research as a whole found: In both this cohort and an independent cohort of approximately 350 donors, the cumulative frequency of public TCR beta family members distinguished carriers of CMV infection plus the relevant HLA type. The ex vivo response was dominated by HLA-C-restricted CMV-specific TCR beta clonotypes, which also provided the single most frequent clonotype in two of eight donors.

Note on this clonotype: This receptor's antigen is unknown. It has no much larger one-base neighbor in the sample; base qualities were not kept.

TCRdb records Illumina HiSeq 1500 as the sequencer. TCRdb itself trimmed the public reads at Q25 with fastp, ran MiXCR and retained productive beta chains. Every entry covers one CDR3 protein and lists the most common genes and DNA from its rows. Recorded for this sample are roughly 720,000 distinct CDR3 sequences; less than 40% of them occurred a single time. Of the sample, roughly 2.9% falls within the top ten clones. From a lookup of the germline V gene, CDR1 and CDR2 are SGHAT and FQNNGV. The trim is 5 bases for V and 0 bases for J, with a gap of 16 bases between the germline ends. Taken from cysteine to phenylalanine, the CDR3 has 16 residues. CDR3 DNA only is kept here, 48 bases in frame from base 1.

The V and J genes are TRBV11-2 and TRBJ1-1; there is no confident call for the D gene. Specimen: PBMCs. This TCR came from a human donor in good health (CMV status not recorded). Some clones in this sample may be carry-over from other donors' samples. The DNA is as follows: TGTGCCAGCAGCCCCCGTTTCCGGGGTCTGAACACTGAAGCTTTCTTT. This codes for CASSPRFRGLNTEAFF.